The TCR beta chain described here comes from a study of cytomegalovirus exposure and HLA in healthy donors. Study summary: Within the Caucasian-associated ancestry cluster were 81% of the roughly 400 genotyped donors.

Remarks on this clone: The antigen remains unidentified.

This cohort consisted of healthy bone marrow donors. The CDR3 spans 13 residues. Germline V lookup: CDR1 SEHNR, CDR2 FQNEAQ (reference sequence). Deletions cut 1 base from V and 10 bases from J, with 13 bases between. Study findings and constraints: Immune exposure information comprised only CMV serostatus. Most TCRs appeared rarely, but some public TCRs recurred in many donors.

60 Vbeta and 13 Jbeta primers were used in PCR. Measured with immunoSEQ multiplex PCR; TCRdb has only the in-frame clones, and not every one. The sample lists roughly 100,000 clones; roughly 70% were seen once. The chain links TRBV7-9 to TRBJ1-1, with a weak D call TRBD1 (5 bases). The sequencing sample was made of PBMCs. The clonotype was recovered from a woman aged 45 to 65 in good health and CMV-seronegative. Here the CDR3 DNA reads TGTGCCAGCAGCTTAGGCCGGTCCGGGGGAGCTTTCTTT. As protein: CASSLGRSGGAFF.